These T cell receptor beta chains were read from a single sample in a study of vaccination and CD4 T cells after COVID-19. MiXCR was run by TCRdb on the PCR reads, yielding one entry per CDR3 protein. Among some 7,600 distinct CDR3 sequences listed, 25% to 40% were seen once. The antigens for these receptors are not known. The material sequenced was CD4+ T cells from blood, cultured in vitro. The receptors were gathered from a human donor in good health. Both conserved end residues are part of each CDR3. D genes are given only for firm matches. Clone size is shown for a subset of rows, as once, few, many or a class of expanded clone.

v_gene	abundance	j_gene	d_gene	CDR3nt	CDR3aa
TRBV28	-	TRBJ2-5	TRBD2	TGTGCCAGCATGAGGGGTGGGACTATCTTGGAGACCCAGTACTTC	CASMRGGTILETQYF
TRBV4-3	-	TRBJ2-3	-	TGCGCCAGCAGCCCTAACAGGGGGGGGGGAACAGATACGCAGTATTTT	CASSPNRGGGTDTQYF
TRBV6-2/TRBV6-3	-	TRBJ2-3	TRBD1	TGTGCCAGCAGACCACGCGGACAGGGGGTCGGAGATACGCAGTATTTT	CASRPRGQGVGDTQYF
TRBV20-1	-	TRBJ1-3	-	TGCAGTGCTAGAATAGGAGGCTCTGGAAACACCATATATTTT	CSARIGGSGNTIYF
TRBV5-4	once	TRBJ2-7	TRBD2	TGTGCCAGCAGCACCGGGACTAGCGGGACCTACGAGCAGTACTTC	CASSTGTSGTYEQYF
TRBV6-2/TRBV6-3	medium-sized	TRBJ1-5	-	TGTGCCAGCAGTTACTCGAGCAGGGCGGGATATAGCAATCAGCCCCAGCATTTT	CASSYSSRAGYSNQPQHF
TRBV7-8	-	TRBJ1-2	TRBD1	TGTGCCAGCAGCTTAGCTCACAGGGGGCAAGGCTACACCTTC	CASSLAHRGQGYTF
TRBV6-2/TRBV6-3	few	TRBJ1-5	-	TGTGCCAGCAGTTACAGGTTGGGTCAGCCCCAGCATTTT	CASSYRLGQPQHF
TRBV27	-	TRBJ2-1	-	TGTGCCAGCAGTTTAGGTATGAAGAGGGGCTCCTACAATGAGCAGTTCTTC	CASSLGMKRGSYNEQFF
TRBV19	few	TRBJ1-2	TRBD1	TGTGCCAGTAGGAACCAGGACAGGGGGGCCTATGGCTACACCTTC	CASRNQDRGAYGYTF
TRBV24-1	once	TRBJ2-5	-	TGTGCCACCAGTGATTTGACTACGACCTTAGGAGAGACCCAGTACTTC	CATSDLTTTLGETQYF
TRBV20-1	few	TRBJ1-5	-	TGCAGTGTTCAGGGGCTCTCTTATAGCAATCAGCCCCAGCATTTT	CSVQGLSYSNQPQHF
TRBV21-1	once	TRBJ2-2	-	TGTGCCAGCAGCACCACAGGGGGCTCGAACACCGGGGAGCTGTTTTTT	CASSTTGGSNTGELFF
TRBV28	-	TRBJ2-3	TRBD2	TGTGCCAGCAGTTTCTTACTAGCGGGCGTAGGTACGCAGTATTTT	CASSFLLAGVGTQYF
TRBV4-3	-	TRBJ2-7	TRBD2	TGCGCCAGCAGCCAAGATGTAGCGGGAAGCCCCTACGAGCAGTACTTC	CASSQDVAGSPYEQYF
TRBV6-4	-	TRBJ2-2	-	TGTGCCGTAGGAGGAGCGGCGCGGATTCCAATGACCACCGGGGAGCTGTTTTTT	CAVGGAARIPMTTGELFF